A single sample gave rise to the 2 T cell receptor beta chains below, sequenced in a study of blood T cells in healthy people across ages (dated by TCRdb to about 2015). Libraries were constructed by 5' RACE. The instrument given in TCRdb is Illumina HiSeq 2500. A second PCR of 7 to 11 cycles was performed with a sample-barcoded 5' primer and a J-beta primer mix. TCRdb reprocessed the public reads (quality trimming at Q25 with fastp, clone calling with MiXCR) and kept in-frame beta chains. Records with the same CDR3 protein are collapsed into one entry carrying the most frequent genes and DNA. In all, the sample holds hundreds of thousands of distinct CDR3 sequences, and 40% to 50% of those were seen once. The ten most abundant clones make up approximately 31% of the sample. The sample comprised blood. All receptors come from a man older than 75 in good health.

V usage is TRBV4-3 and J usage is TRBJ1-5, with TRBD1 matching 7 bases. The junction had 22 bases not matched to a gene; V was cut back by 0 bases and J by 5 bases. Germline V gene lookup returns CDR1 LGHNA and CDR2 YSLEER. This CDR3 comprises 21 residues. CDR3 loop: CASSQDWPGRGRVRGDQPQHF. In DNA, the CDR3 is TGCGCCAGCAGCCAAGATTGGCCCGGGAGGGGGCGGGTTAGGGGCGATCAGCCCCAGCATTTT.

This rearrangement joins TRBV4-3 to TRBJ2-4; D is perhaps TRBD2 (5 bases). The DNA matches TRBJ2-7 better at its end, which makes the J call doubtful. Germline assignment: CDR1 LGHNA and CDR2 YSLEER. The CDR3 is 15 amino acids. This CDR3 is CASSQDQLGSGEQYF. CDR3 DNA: TGCGCCAGCAGCCAAGACCAACTAGGGTCGGGCGAGCAGTACTTC.